Following are 32 T cell receptor beta chains from one sample sequenced in a study of T-cell reconstitution after alpha-beta-depleted transplantation in children. Unique molecular identifiers were built into the TCRbeta library. TCRdb fed the PCR reads into MiXCR, producing one record per CDR3 protein. This sample has around 400,000 distinct CDR3 sequences; around 9.9% occur once, and the top ten carry nearly 5.5%. Sequenced here: PBMCs from the stem cell graft donor, sampled from the stem cell graft. The receptors shown here come from a human donor who donated a stem cell graft to a child with acute myeloid leukemia.

This clonotype was recorded a few times. V and J are TRBV6-1 and TRBJ2-1, with 10 bases identical to TRBD2. After removal of 6 bases from V and 7 bases from J, the junction contained 21 bases not matched to a gene. Germline V gives CDR1 MNHNS, CDR2 SASEGT. The CDR3 has 19 residues. CDR3 sequence: CASSPRGGFSGRLFNEQFF. The CDR3 DNA sequence: TGTGCCAGCAGCCCCCGGGGGGGTTTTAGCGGGAGGCTATTTAATGAGCAGTTCTTC.

This sequence joins TRBV5-6 and TRBJ2-7; weak D call: TRBD1 (7 bases). The CDR3 contains 13 residues. V dropped 3 bases and J dropped 7 bases, with 14 bases sitting between them. CDR1 and CDR2 from the germline V gene are SGHDT and YYEEEE. CDR3 loop: CASSSFRGEEQYF. The CDR3 DNA reads as TGTGCCAGCAGCTCCTTCAGGGGGGAGGAGCAGTACTTC. Based on the CDR3 plus reference TRBV5-6 and TRBJ2-7, the full variable domain is DAGVTQSPTHLIKTRGQQVTLRCSPKSGHDTVSWYQQALGQGPQFIFQYYEEEERQRGNFPDRFSGHQFPNYSSELNVNALLLGDSALYLCASSSFRGEEQYFGPGTRLTVT.

This clonotype was seen a handful of times. V gene TRBV7-9 combines with J gene TRBJ2-3, with 7 bases matching TRBD1. Germline V gene data show CDR1 as SEHNR and CDR2 as FQNEAQ (reference sequence). V shed 5 bases and J 3 bases; nucleotides not matched to a gene: 5. The CDR3 consists of 14 residues. CDR3 bases: TGTGCCAGCAGCCTGACAGGGTGGACAGATACGCAGTATTTT. Its protein product is CASSLTGWTDTQYF. Filled out from reference TRBV7-9 and TRBJ2-3, the complete variable domain reads DTGVSQNPRHKITKRGQNVTFRCDPISEHNRLYWYRQTLGQGPEFLTYFQNEAQLEKSRLLSDRFSAERPKGSFSTLEIQRTEQGDSAMYLCASSLTGWTDTQYFGPGTRLTVL.

This clonotype was observed a few times. The chain recombines TRBV5-1 with TRBJ2-1, with D hard to call. Germline assignment: CDR1 SGHRS and CDR2 YFSETQ. The CDR3 totals 14 residues. The V and J ends lost 0 bases and 6 bases respectively, with 10 bases between them. CDR3 sequence: CASSLGEGRNEQFF. The CDR3 DNA follows: TGCGCCAGCAGCTTGGGGGAAGGTCGCAATGAGCAGTTCTTC.

This clonotype was detected a few times. The chain is built from TRBV7-6 and TRBJ2-5; unclear D gene. CDR3 size: 17 residues. Per the germline V gene, CDR1 is SGHVS and CDR2 is FNYEAQ. Trimming pared 3 bases from V and 3 bases from J, leaving 20 bases between. CDR3 in DNA: TGTGCCAGCAGCTTTAGGACGGCCGGCCTCGGTAAAGAGACCCAGTACTTC. Translating gives CASSFRTAGLGKETQYF.

This clonotype was seen a few times. V and J are TRBV4-3 and TRBJ2-1; TRBD2 aligns across 9 bases. Losses at the gene ends were 4 bases for V and 8 bases for J; bases not matched to a gene: 12. The germline gives CDR1 LGHNA, CDR2 YSLEER. The CDR3 contains 16 residues. The CDR3 reads CASSPTIAGDRYEQFF. The CDR3 DNA reads as TGCGCCAGCAGCCCAACGATAGCGGGAGATAGATATGAGCAGTTCTTC.

This rearrangement joins TRBV11-1 to TRBJ1-1; D call uncertain. This CDR3 has 13 amino acids. CDR1 is SGHAT, CDR2 FQDESV, per germline (reference sequence). Trimming pared 4 bases from V and 1 base from J, leaving 7 bases between. The CDR3 DNA reads as TGTGCCAGCAGCTCCGAGGAGAACACTGAAGCTTTCTTT. Its protein is CASSSEENTEAFF.

The V gene is TRBV20-1, the J gene TRBJ2-7; D remains ambiguous. Germline V gives CDR1 DFQATT, CDR2 SNEGSKA (reference sequence). Trimming cost V 0 bases and J 6 bases, with 12 bases left between them. The CDR3 is made up of 13 amino acids. The CDR3 sequence: CSARDLLSREQYF. In DNA, the CDR3 is TGCAGTGCTAGAGATCTCCTTAGCCGCGAGCAGTACTTC.

The rearrangement joins TRBV19 to TRBJ2-1; 9 nucleotides match TRBD2. V lost 7 bases to trimming and J lost 2 bases; unmatched junction nucleotides: 6. The CDR3 runs to 15 residues. Germline V gene data show CDR1 as LNHDA and CDR2 as SQIVND (reference sequence). The CDR3 region is CASTRSGSTYNEQFF. CDR3 nucleotide sequence: TGTGCCAGTACTCGTAGCGGGAGTACCTACAATGAGCAGTTCTTC.

This clonotype was detected many times. This chain connects TRBV5-4 to TRBJ2-3, with a tentative D call TRBD1 (5 bases). V was cut by 4 bases and J by 2 bases, with 11 bases left in between. Germline V gives CDR1 SGHNT, CDR2 YYREEE (reference sequence). The CDR3 length is 14 residues. CDR3 residues: CASSPRTHTDTQYF. The DNA for the CDR3 is TGTGCCAGCAGCCCTAGGACACACACAGATACGCAGTATTTT.

This clonotype occurred a few times. The J gene is TRBJ2-7, the V gene TRBV6-2 or TRBV6-3; D might be TRBD1 (6 bases). V was trimmed by 5 bases and J by 3 bases, leaving 20 bases between them. Germline V gene lookup returns CDR1 MNHEY and CDR2 SVGEGT. This CDR3 is built from 16 residues. The CDR3 nucleotides are TGTGCCAGCAGTGGTACCCCCCCGACGACAGGCTACGAGCAGTACTTC. Translated: CASSGTPPTTGYEQYF.

About this clonotype: A read error may be the cause here, since a much bigger clone is one base away. The chain employs TRBV6-2 or TRBV6-3 and TRBJ2-3, with D maybe TRBD2 (5 bases). CDR1 and CDR2 (germline): MNHEY, SVGEGT. Trimming cost V 7 bases and J 1 base, with 6 bases left between them. The CDR3 runs to 12 residues. This CDR3 is CASKEGTDTQYF. The CDR3 DNA is TGTGCCAGCAAGGAGGGCACAGATACGCAGTATTTT.

The chain carries TRBV29-1 and TRBJ2-7, with 9 bases that match TRBD1. The CDR3 consists of 12 residues. Trimming at V came to 6 bases and at J to 3 bases, leaving 3 bases not matched to a gene. Per germline, CDR1 SQVTM and CDR2 ANQGSEA. The CDR3 protein is CSVRDRVYEQYF. The DNA of the CDR3 is TGCAGCGTCCGGGACAGGGTCTACGAGCAGTACTTC.

This clonotype was found many times. The CDR3 sequence is CASSPRDRGIHEQFF. The CDR3 DNA sequence: TGTGCCAGCAGTCCCCGGGACAGGGGTATCCATGAGCAGTTCTTC. The chain employs TRBV12-3 or TRBV12-4 and TRBJ2-1; 10 bases map to TRBD1. V trimming: 5 bases; J trimming: 8 bases; junction bases outside the gene matches: 9. This CDR3 is built from 15 residues.

Concerning this clonotype itself: A much larger clone is a single base away; this may be a read error. The chain employs TRBV11-1 and TRBJ2-1, with 14 bases fitting TRBD2. The length of the CDR3 is 15 residues. Germline lookup yields CDR1 SGHAT and CDR2 FQDESV (reference sequence). The CDR3, as DNA: TGTTCCAGCAGCTTAGGACTAGCGGGAGGAGATGAGCAGTTCTTC. Protein product: CSSSLGLAGGDEQFF.

The V gene is TRBV25-1, the J gene TRBJ1-1; D gene uncertain. The CDR3 is made up of 14 amino acids. The V end lost 6 bases, the J end lost 1 base, and 12 bases lay between the germline ends. The V gene's germline CDR1 is MGHDK and CDR2 SYGVNS. CDR3 DNA: TGTGCCAGCAGGAGGGCGACCTCGAACACTGAAGCTTTCTTT. Protein sequence: CASRRATSNTEAFF.

In its sample, this clonotype was seen a few times. As DNA, the CDR3 is TGTGCCAGCAGTGTCACAGAAGAAGCTTTCTTT. Amino acid sequence: CASSVTEEAFF. This chain uses TRBV12-3 or TRBV12-4 with TRBJ1-1; D is ambiguous. The CDR3 spans 11 residues. Between the trimmed V and J ends, which lost 5 bases and 8 bases, there was a span of 9 bases.

This clonotype was counted a few times. CDR3 protein: CASSSGQGSTEAFF. The CDR3 coding sequence is TGCGCCAGCAGCTCCGGACAGGGAAGCACTGAAGCTTTCTTT. The rearrangement joins TRBV5-1 to TRBJ1-1; 8 bases are shared with TRBD1. The CDR3 totals 14 residues. Trimming took 3 bases from V and 4 from J; bases not matched to a gene: 5. The germline V gene encodes CDR1 SGHRS and CDR2 YFSETQ.

This clonotype has more than one count but fewer than ten. The chain links TRBV20-1 to TRBJ1-2, with TRBD1 matching 8 bases. From germline, CDR1 is DFQATT and CDR2 SNEGSKA (reference sequence). With 1 base clipped from V and 8 bases from J, the junction kept 6 bases outside the gene matches. The CDR3 runs 13 residues. The CDR3 sequence is CSARGGQGEGYTF. DNA of the CDR3: TGCAGTGCTAGAGGTGGACAGGGAGAAGGCTACACCTTC.

This sequence joins TRBV11-3 and TRBJ2-1; D gene uncertain. The germline V and J ends were trimmed by 2 bases and 9 bases, with 11 bases remaining between them. This CDR3 is 13 amino acids long. Germline V gives CDR1 SGHNT, CDR2 YENEEA. CDR3 in amino acids: CASSLRRSGEQFF. The CDR3 nucleotides read TGTGCCAGCAGCTTACGTCGGTCGGGTGAGCAGTTCTTC.

The chain has TRBV10-3 and TRBJ2-7, with D tentatively TRBD1 (7 bases). CDR1 is ENHRY and CDR2 is SYGVKD in the germline V gene. Between the trimmed V and J ends, which lost 8 bases and 3 bases, there was a span of 14 bases. This CDR3 is 13 amino acids long. The CDR3 bases are TGTGCCATCTCGGGGGACAGCAACTACGAGCAGTACGTC. Translated: CAISGDSNYEQYV.

The chain couples TRBV20-1 to TRBJ2-5; D gene ambiguous. This CDR3 is built from 17 residues. Germline lookup yields CDR1 DFQATT and CDR2 SNEGSKA (reference sequence). V was shortened by 1 base and J by 4 bases, with 22 bases between the two germline ends. The CDR3 coding sequence is TGCAGTGCTAGAGGGTTGAGACGGGTCGCTGGGCCAGAGACCCAGTACTTC. The encoded protein is CSARGLRRVAGPETQYF.

There are a few counts of this clonotype. The J gene is TRBJ2-7, the V gene TRBV7-2; 12 nucleotides match TRBD2. CDR1 and CDR2 (germline): SGHTA, FQGNSA. CDR3 length: 16 residues. The ends lost 3 bases at V and 2 bases at J; junction bases unmatched: 5. CDR3 region: CASSFGLAGNTYEQYF. The CDR3 DNA reads as TGTGCCAGCAGCTTCGGACTAGCGGGAAACACCTACGAGCAGTACTTC.

The rearrangement joins TRBV4-1 to TRBJ2-1; D is unresolved. The CDR3 runs to 16 residues. Trimming cost V 1 base and J 5 bases, with 15 bases left between them. Germline assignment: CDR1 MGHRA and CDR2 YSYEKL. The CDR3 protein is CASSQVGGRPDNEQFF. In DNA form, the CDR3 reads TGCGCCAGCAGCCAAGTCGGTGGCAGACCCGACAATGAGCAGTTCTTC.

The J gene is TRBJ2-7, the V gene TRBV7-2, with 13 bases matching TRBD2. The CDR3 covers 16 residues. Trimming took 5 bases from V and 3 from J; bases not matched to a gene: 7. The germline V gene has CDR1 SGHTA and CDR2 FQGNSA. The CDR3 sequence: CASSPRRTSGSYEQYF. The CDR3 region has the DNA TGTGCCAGCAGCCCTAGGAGGACTAGCGGGAGCTACGAGCAGTACTTC.

The chain has TRBV5-5 and TRBJ2-7; possibly TRBD2 for D (6 bases). This CDR3 region has 13 residues. Trimming took 3 bases from V and 4 from J, leaving 11 bases between them. Germline lookup yields CDR1 SGHKS and CDR2 YYEKEE (reference sequence). CDR3 sequence reads: CASSSAGSYEQYF. CDR3 sequence (DNA): TGTGCCAGCAGCTCGGCGGGATCGTACGAGCAGTACTTC.

The chain couples TRBV5-1 to TRBJ2-1, with D possibly TRBD2 on 5 matching bases. The CDR3 totals 15 residues. Trimming stripped 1 base from V and 3 bases from J, with 11 bases between. Germline loops: CDR1 SGHRS, CDR2 YFSETQ. CDR3 in amino acids: CASSLTRPLYNEQFF. CDR3 bases: TGCGCCAGCAGCTTGACTAGACCCCTCTACAATGAGCAGTTCTTC.

To note about this clonotype: Being one base from a much bigger clone, this may be a read error. The rearrangement joins TRBV6-1 to TRBJ2-3; TRBD1 matches 8 bases. The CDR3 spans 17 residues. Germline trimming cut 8 bases from V and 0 bases from J; bases unmatched to any gene: 13. Germline lookup yields CDR1 MNHNS and CDR2 SASEGT. The CDR3 region has the DNA TGTGCCAGCGGTCCCTTCCCGACAGGGGCGAGCACAGATACGCAGTATTTT. Protein: CASGPFPTGASTDTQYF.

Only a few counts were recorded for this clonotype. The chain carries TRBV4-2 and TRBJ2-7; 7 bases match TRBD2. The CDR3 totals 16 residues. J gave up 0 bases and V 1 base, and 6 bases lay outside the gene matches. Germline CDR1 is LGHNA and CDR2 is YNFKEQ. CDR3 sequence reads: CASSQALSGGSYEQYF. CDR3 in DNA: TGTGCCAGCAGCCAAGCCCTGTCGGGGGGCTCCTACGAGCAGTACTTC.

The chain employs TRBV10-3 and TRBJ1-2, with 7 bases lining up with TRBD1. The V and J ends lost 2 bases and 6 bases, in that order; junction bases with no gene match: 9. Germline V CDR1 and CDR2: ENHRY, SYGVKD. There are 15 residues in the CDR3. The CDR3 protein is CAISENRQGTDGYTF. In nucleotides, the CDR3 is TGTGCCATCAGTGAGAACCGACAGGGAACGGATGGCTACACCTTC.

The rearrangement links TRBV20-1 to TRBJ2-7, with TRBD2 identical over 9 bases. The CDR3 has 12 amino acids. The V gene's germline CDR1 is DFQATT and CDR2 SNEGSKA (reference sequence). V was pared by 5 bases and J by 3 bases, with 2 bases of the junction left unmatched. For the CDR3, the DNA is TGCAGTGCTGATAGCGGGAGCTACGAGCAGTACTTC. Its translation is CSADSGSYEQYF.

This clonotype was picked up one time. The chain combines TRBV27 with TRBJ2-3, with D uncertain. Germline V CDR1 and CDR2: MNHEY, SMNVEV (reference sequence). The CDR3 has 15 amino acids. V shed 0 bases and J shed 7 bases, with 14 bases lying between them. For the CDR3, the DNA is TGTGCCAGCAGTTTATCGGGCCGACGCGCTTATACGCAGTATTTT. Translated, it gives CASSLSGRRAYTQYF.